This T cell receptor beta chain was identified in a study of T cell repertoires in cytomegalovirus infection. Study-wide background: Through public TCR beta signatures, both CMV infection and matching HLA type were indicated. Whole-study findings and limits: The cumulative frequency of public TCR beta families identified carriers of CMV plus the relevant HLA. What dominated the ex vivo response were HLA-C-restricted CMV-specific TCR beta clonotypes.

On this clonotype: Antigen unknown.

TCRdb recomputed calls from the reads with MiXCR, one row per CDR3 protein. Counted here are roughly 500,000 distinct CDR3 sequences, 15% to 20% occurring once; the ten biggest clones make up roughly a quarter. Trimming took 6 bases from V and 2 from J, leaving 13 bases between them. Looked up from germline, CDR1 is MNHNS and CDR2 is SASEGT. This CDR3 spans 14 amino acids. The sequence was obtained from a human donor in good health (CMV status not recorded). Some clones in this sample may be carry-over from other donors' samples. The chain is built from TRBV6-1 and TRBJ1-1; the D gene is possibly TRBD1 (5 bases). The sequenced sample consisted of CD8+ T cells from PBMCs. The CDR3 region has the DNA TGTGCCAGCAGACCATCTAGGGGTAACACTGAAGCTTTCTTT. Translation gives CASRPSRGNTEAFF.